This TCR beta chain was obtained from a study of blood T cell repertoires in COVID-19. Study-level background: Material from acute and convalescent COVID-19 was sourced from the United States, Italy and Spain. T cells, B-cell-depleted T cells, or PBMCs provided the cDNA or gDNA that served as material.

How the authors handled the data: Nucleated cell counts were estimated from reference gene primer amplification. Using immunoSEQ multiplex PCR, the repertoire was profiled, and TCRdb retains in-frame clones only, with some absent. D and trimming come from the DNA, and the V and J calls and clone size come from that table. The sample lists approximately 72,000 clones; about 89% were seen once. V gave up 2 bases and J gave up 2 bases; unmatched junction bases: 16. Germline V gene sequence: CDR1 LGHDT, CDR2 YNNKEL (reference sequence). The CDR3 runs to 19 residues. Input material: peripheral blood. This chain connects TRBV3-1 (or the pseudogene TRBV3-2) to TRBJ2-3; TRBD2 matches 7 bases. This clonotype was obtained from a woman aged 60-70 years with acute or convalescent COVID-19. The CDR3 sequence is CASSQFKTSHSASTDTQYF. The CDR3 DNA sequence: TGTGCCAGCAGCCAATTCAAGACTAGCCATTCGGCTTCCACAGATACGCAGTATTTT.